This TCR beta chain was found in a study of cytotoxic CD8 clonotypes in ibrutinib-treated CLL. Overall study: Within the patient group, ten to twelve were relapsed/refractory and some 16 treatment-naive, and about 18 were IGHV unmutated.

Sequenced by immunoSEQ multiplex PCR; TCRdb stores in-frame clones only, minus some. The top ten hold just under 6.5% of the sample, which has fewer than 400,000 clones, 67% seen once. This clone appeared a few times. CDR1 is MNHEY, CDR2 SVGAGI, per germline. Trimming removed 4 bases from V and 2 bases from J, with 8 bases in between. The CDR3 is 14 residues long. The input for sequencing was PBMCs, taken after 36 months of ibrutinib treatment. The clonotype was recovered from a human donor with chronic lymphocytic leukemia. The V gene is TRBV6-5, the J gene TRBJ1-4; TRBD1 might be the D (5 bases). This chain's CDR3 is CASSSRVTNEKLFF. Here the CDR3 DNA reads TGTGCCAGCAGTTCCAGGGTCACTAATGAAAAACTGTTTTTT.